The 16 T cell receptor beta chains reported below all come from one sample, sequenced in a study of T cells in Graves' hyperthyroidism and ophthalmopathy. Amplification of TCR beta CDR3 regions was performed using RNA transcripts as template. The primer set for the first-round RT-PCR of the TCR CDR3 was HTBI. TCRdb re-analysed the multiplex PCR reads in MiXCR, keeping a single row per CDR3 protein. Of a few hundred thousand distinct CDR3 sequences listed, around 15% are singletons. Sequenced input: blood. These receptors all stem from a woman aged 18-29 years with Graves' hyperthyroidism.

Many counts were recorded for this clonotype. The chain couples TRBV30 to TRBJ1-1, with 8 bases fitting TRBD1. This CDR3 has 13 residues. Germline CDR1 reads GTSNPN; CDR2 reads SVGIG (reference sequence). Trimming removed 4 bases from V and 2 bases from J; junction bases left unmatched: 3. As DNA, the CDR3 is TGTGCCTGGAAAACAGGGGGAAACACTGAAGCTTTCTTT. The encoded protein is CAWKTGGNTEAFF.

This clonotype has more than one count but fewer than ten. The gene calls are TRBV5-1 and TRBJ1-6; TRBD1 agrees at 7 bases. Losses at the gene ends were 0 bases for V and 9 bases for J; bases not matched to a gene: 9. Germline-derived CDR1 and CDR2 are SGHRS and YFSETQ. CDR3 length: 16 amino acids. The CDR3: CASSLGGGASSSPLHF. DNA for the CDR3: TGCGCCAGCAGCTTGGGAGGGGGCGCATCCAGTTCACCCCTCCACTTT.

This clonotype was seen only a few times. The chain is built from TRBV18 and TRBJ1-2; the D is unclear. Germline loops: CDR1 KGHSH, CDR2 LQKENI. Trimming removed 3 bases at V and 1 base at J, with 15 bases between. This CDR3 contains 16 residues. The CDR3 is CASSPSRRELNYGYTF. Here the CDR3 DNA reads TGTGCCAGCTCACCTTCCCGTAGGGAACTTAACTATGGCTACACCTTC.

This clonotype was detected a few times. V and J are TRBV4-1 and TRBJ2-5, with a weak D call TRBD2 (6 bases). Trimming cost V 6 bases and J 2 bases, with 16 bases left between them. Germline V gene sequence: CDR1 MGHRA, CDR2 YSYEKL. This CDR3 has 15 amino acids. The CDR3 sequence is CASRPGAGTQETQYF. CDR3 DNA: TGCGCCAGCAGGCCCGGAGCGGGCACGCAAGAGACCCAGTACTTC.

This clonotype was observed many times. The chain is built from TRBV3-1 and TRBJ2-3, with a possible D match to TRBD2 (5 bases). V dropped 3 bases and J dropped 0 bases, with 10 bases sitting between them. The CDR3 covers 15 residues. Germline assignment: CDR1 LGHDT and CDR2 YNNKEL (reference sequence). CDR3 sequence: CASSHPTGSTDTQYF. CDR3 sequence (DNA): TGTGCCAGCAGCCACCCCACGGGGAGCACAGATACGCAGTATTTT.

In its sample, this clonotype was seen many times. The genes are TRBV6-5 and TRBJ2-1; D gene unclear. The germline gives CDR1 MNHEY, CDR2 SVGAGI. The CDR3 sequence is 13 residues long. Trimming took 0 bases from V and 9 from J, leaving 9 bases between them. As DNA, the CDR3 is TGTGCCAGCAGTTACTCTGACGGCACTGAGCAGTTCTTC. This encodes CASSYSDGTEQFF.

This clonotype has ten or more counts. The V and J genes are TRBV28 and TRBJ1-5; D unclear. This CDR3 contains 14 residues. Germline CDR1 and CDR2: MDHEN and SYDVKM. V was pared by 3 bases and J by 9 bases, with 15 bases between. CDR3 DNA sequence: TGTGCCAGCAGTTTGGTAGATCCCCGAGGGCCCCAGCATTTT. Encoded protein: CASSLVDPRGPQHF.

The chain carries TRBV10-3 and TRBJ1-2; D uncertain. The CDR3 is 12 amino acids. The V end lost 2 bases, the J end lost 4 bases, and 5 bases lay between the germline ends. The germline gives CDR1 ENHRY, CDR2 SYGVKD. The CDR3 loop reads CAISEGGYGYTF. The CDR3 bases are TGTGCCATCAGTGAGGGCGGCTATGGCTACACCTTC.

This clonotype was picked up many times. The rearrangement links TRBV12-3 or TRBV12-4 to TRBJ2-7; 8 nucleotides agree with TRBD2. Losses at the gene ends were 3 bases for V and 0 bases for J; bases not matched to a gene: 10. The CDR3 has 17 amino acids. The CDR3 reads CASSFWSSGPSSYEQYF. The CDR3 nucleotides are TGTGCCAGCAGTTTTTGGTCTAGCGGGCCAAGCTCCTACGAGCAGTACTTC.

V gene TRBV27 combines with J gene TRBJ1-5; 8 nucleotides agree with TRBD1. V lost 5 bases, J lost 6 bases, and 9 bases stayed unmatched. Per the germline V gene, CDR1 is MNHEY and CDR2 is SMNVEV (reference sequence). The CDR3 runs to 15 residues. DNA for the CDR3: TGTGCCAGCAGTCCCCGGACAGGGTTGAGTCAGCCCCAGCATTTT. Translating it yields CASSPRTGLSQPQHF.

V gene TRBV20-1 combines with J gene TRBJ2-1, with D possibly TRBD1 on 5 matching bases. Per the germline V gene, CDR1 is DFQATT and CDR2 is SNEGSKA (reference sequence). Trimming took 6 bases from V and 1 from J, leaving 10 bases between them. This CDR3 region has 13 residues. The CDR3 loop is CSAMGPSYNEQFF. CDR3 coding DNA: TGCAGTGCCATGGGGCCTTCCTACAATGAGCAGTTCTTC.

The CDR3 reads CASIETGGPYNEQFF. The CDR3 DNA reads as TGTGCCAGCATAGAGACAGGGGGGCCGTACAATGAGCAGTTCTTC. J is TRBJ2-1 and V is TRBV2; 9 bases match TRBD1. This CDR3 spans 15 amino acids. Germline loops: CDR1 SNHLY, CDR2 FYNNEI. Trimming cost V 7 bases and J 4 bases; bases outside gene matches: 8.

This rearrangement joins TRBV5-1 to TRBJ1-4; 8 bases fit TRBD1. V shed 7 bases and J 5 bases; nucleotides not matched to a gene: 4. Germline values: CDR1 SGHRS, CDR2 YFSETQ. The CDR3 sequence is 13 residues long. The CDR3 nucleotides read TGCGCCAGCCGGACAGGGTGGAATGAAAAACTGTTTTTT. The encoded protein is CASRTGWNEKLFF.

This clonotype came up many times. The genes are TRBV7-2 and TRBJ2-3, with D tentatively TRBD2 (6 bases). Trimming removed 1 base from V and 6 bases from J, with 14 bases in between. The CDR3 is 15 residues long. Germline V gene lookup returns CDR1 SGHTA and CDR2 FQGNSA. The CDR3: CASSLDGTRRDTQYF. In DNA, the CDR3 is TGTGCCAGCAGCTTAGACGGGACTCGTCGCGATACGCAGTATTTT. Variable domain in full (rest from reference TRBV7-2 and TRBJ2-3): GAGVSQSPSNKVTEKGKDVELRCDPISGHTALYWYRQSLGQGLEFLIYFQGNSAPDKSGLPSDRFSAERTGGSVSTLTIQRTQQEDSAVYLCASSLDGTRRDTQYFGPGTRLTVL.

V usage is TRBV20-1 and J usage is TRBJ1-1, with a tentative D call TRBD1 (5 bases). Trimming took 1 base from V and 3 from J, leaving 12 bases between them. The length of the CDR3 is 14 residues. Germline V gives CDR1 DFQATT, CDR2 SNEGSKA (reference sequence). CDR3 protein: CSARGGERDTEAFF. CDR3 coding DNA: TGCAGTGCTAGAGGGGGGGAGCGGGACACTGAAGCTTTCTTT.

This chain uses TRBV10-3 with TRBJ2-3; tentative D call: TRBD2 (5 bases). Trimming removed 2 bases from V and 1 base from J, with 10 bases in between. The length of the CDR3 is 15 residues. Germline CDR1 reads ENHRY; CDR2 reads SYGVKD. CDR3: CAISEGGQGTDTQYF. CDR3 in DNA: TGTGCCATCAGTGAGGGCGGGCAGGGCACAGATACGCAGTATTTT.